Shown below are 14 T cell receptor beta chains from a single sample sequenced in a study of PD-L1 blockade in urothelial cancer. Clones were read by immunoSEQ multiplex PCR, and TCRdb kept only the in-frame ones, dropping some. The sample lists roughly 90,000 clones, roughly 90% occurring once. The sequences come from PBMCs, collected around atezolizumab (anti-PD-L1) treatment. The receptor source for this set is a man between 60 and 75 years old with urothelial cancer.

CDR3 loop: CASSQVTGLLVYGYTF. Written as DNA, the CDR3 is TGTGCCAGCAGCCAAGTTACAGGGCTCCTAGTCTATGGCTACACCTTC. The chain combines TRBV4-2 with TRBJ1-2; D perhaps matches TRBD1 (6 bases). Germline V gene data show CDR1 as LGHNA and CDR2 as YNFKEQ. The CDR3 has 16 amino acids. V lost 1 base, J lost 4 bases, and 16 bases lay in between.

This clone was counted once. The chain joins TRBV29-1 to TRBJ1-2; D possibly corresponds to TRBD1 (5 bases). V was trimmed by 3 bases and J by 6 bases, leaving 11 bases between them. There are 12 residues in the CDR3. The V gene's germline CDR1 is SQVTM and CDR2 ANQGSEA. In DNA form, the CDR3 reads TGCAGCGTTGACCAGCAGGGTAATGGCTACACCTTC. This encodes CSVDQQGNGYTF.

V usage is TRBV2 and J usage is TRBJ2-4, with D perhaps matching TRBD2 (5 bases). Germline CDR1 SNHLY, CDR2 FYNNEI. The CDR3 has 15 amino acids. The V gene lost 2 bases and the J gene lost 6 bases, with 14 bases spanning the gap. The chain's CDR3 is CASSEMGRAGNIQYF. The CDR3 DNA follows: TGTGCCAGCAGTGAAATGGGCCGTGCGGGAAACATTCAGTACTTC.

This chain joins TRBV7-2 and TRBJ2-7; 7 nucleotides align to TRBD1. Germline V gene lookup returns CDR1 SGHTA and CDR2 FQGNSA. The CDR3 sequence is 16 residues long. V gave up 1 base and J gave up 4 bases; unmatched junction bases: 10. CDR3 sequence (DNA): TGTGCCAGCAGCTTAGTCTCGGATGCCAGGGGGTACGAGCAGTACTTC. Translation: CASSLVSDARGYEQYF.

The rearrangement links TRBV7-9 to TRBJ2-1; tentatively, D is TRBD1 (5 bases). From germline, CDR1 is SEHNR and CDR2 FQNEAQ (reference sequence). Trimming removed 2 bases from V and 5 bases from J, with 10 bases in between. This CDR3 comprises 14 residues. The CDR3, as DNA: TGTGCCAGCAGCTTATCTATAGGGGACAATGAGCAGTTCTTC. Its translation: CASSLSIGDNEQFF.

The chain links TRBV5-1 to TRBJ2-5; D is perhaps TRBD2 (6 bases). CDR3 length: 11 amino acids. Trimming left V 4 bases short and J 5 bases short, with 6 bases between. Germline lookup yields CDR1 SGHRS and CDR2 YFSETQ. CDR3 protein: CASSGGETQYF. In DNA form, the CDR3 reads TGCGCCAGCAGCGGGGGGGAGACCCAGTACTTC. Combining the CDR3 with reference TRBV5-1 and TRBJ2-5 gives the whole variable domain KAGVTQTPRYLIKTRGQQVTLSCSPISGHRSVSWYQQTPGQGLQFLFEYFSETQRNKGNFPGRFSGRQFSNSRSEMNVSTLELGDSALYLCASSGGETQYFGPGTRLLVL.

The chain employs TRBV28 and TRBJ2-3, with 7 nucleotides matching TRBD2. Looked up from germline, CDR1 is MDHEN and CDR2 is SYDVKM. This CDR3 has 15 amino acids. With V trimmed by 3 bases and J by 4 bases, 7 bases remained unmatched. Here the CDR3 reads CASSLGGRYPDTQYF. CDR3 DNA: TGTGCCAGCAGTTTGGGGGGGAGATACCCAGATACGCAGTATTTT.

The chain recombines TRBV29-1 with TRBJ2-5; unclear D gene. Trimming left V 0 bases short and J 5 bases short, with 4 bases between. The CDR3 is 11 residues long. In germline, CDR1 is SQVTM, CDR2 ANQGSEA. CDR3 sequence reads: CSVEDRETQYF. DNA for the CDR3: TGCAGCGTTGAAGATCGGGAGACCCAGTACTTC.

This rearrangement joins TRBV7-3 to TRBJ2-2; D is possibly TRBD2 (5 bases). The CDR3 contains 13 residues. V was clipped by 5 bases and J by 6 bases, with 10 bases between them. Germline-derived CDR1 and CDR2 are SGHTA and FQGTGA. CDR3 loop: CASSPGRAGELFF. In DNA form, the CDR3 reads TGTGCCAGCAGCCCGGGAAGGGCCGGGGAGCTGTTTTTT.

The genes are TRBV5-4 and TRBJ2-2, with 7 bases that match TRBD2. Germline-derived CDR1 and CDR2 are SGHNT and YYREEE (reference sequence). V was clipped by 2 bases and J by 4 bases; unmatched bases: 8. This CDR3 has 16 amino acids. The CDR3, as DNA: TGTGCCAGCAGCTTACTGGGGGGGGGTCGCACCGGGGAGCTGTTTTTT. Its protein is CASSLLGGGRTGELFF.

The rearrangement uses TRBV29-1 and TRBJ2-3; 9 bases line up with TRBD1. This CDR3 has 13 residues. Germline lookup yields CDR1 SQVTM and CDR2 ANQGSEA. V dropped 7 bases and J dropped 4; count of bases not matched to a gene: 6. CDR3 in amino acids: CSELGQGSDTQYF. The DNA of the CDR3 is TGCAGCGAGTTGGGACAGGGATCAGATACGCAGTATTTT.

This clone has only a few counts. V gene TRBV18 combines with J gene TRBJ1-1; D ambiguous. The V gene lost 0 bases and the J gene lost 1 base, with 3 bases spanning the gap. This CDR3 contains 13 residues. Germline CDR1 KGHSH, CDR2 LQKENI. The CDR3 protein is CASSPPGNTEAFF. The DNA for the CDR3 is TGTGCCAGCTCACCACCCGGGAACACTGAAGCTTTCTTT.

The V call is TRBV7-2, the J call TRBJ2-1; 8 bases line up with TRBD2. Germline V gives CDR1 SGHTA, CDR2 FQGNSA. The J segment lost 6 bases and the V segment lost 0 bases, leaving 4 bases of the junction unmatched. The CDR3 runs to 15 residues. This CDR3 reads CASSLAGGAVNEQFF. For the CDR3, the DNA is TGTGCCAGCAGCTTAGCCGGGGGGGCCGTCAATGAGCAGTTCTTC.

The V call is TRBV7-9, the J call TRBJ1-3; 7 positions agree with TRBD1. Trimming at V came to 5 bases and at J to 8 bases, leaving 9 bases not matched to a gene. CDR1 and CDR2 from the germline V gene are SEHNR and FQNEAQ (reference sequence). The CDR3 totals 14 residues. CDR3 DNA: TGTGCCAGCAGCCCGACAGGGAATTTGTACACCATATATTTT. Translating gives CASSPTGNLYTIYF.